This T cell receptor beta chain is from a study of blood T cell repertoires in COVID-19 (dated by TCRdb to 2018 to 2021). Background on the whole study: Samples from collaborators originated in the United States, Italy and Spain and spanned both the acute and convalescent phases of COVID-19. The material from the prospective study consisted of cDNA or gDNA derived from T cells, B-cell-depleted T cells, or PBMCs. Subjects who had been exposed to COVID-19, were actively infected with it, or had recovered from it provided the deeply sampled blood TCRbeta repertoires that made up the dataset. The repertoires were released in a freely available public database meant as a resource for research on the immune response to SARS-CoV-2. Samples were obtained from the ongoing ImmuneRACE study (first 160 participants) and from 1,254 subjects provided by 6 global collaborators. A de-identified subject ID, COVID-19 status, age in years and sex were almost always included in the sample metadata. Where HLA class I and class II types were available, the types were taken from metadata supplied by the sample provider, not from assay-based typing. Results the study describes overall, beyond this receptor: Clinical and demographic metadata were provided uncurated, with the amount varying by source and participant.

TCRbeta CDR3 regions were amplified from genomic DNA by means of the immunoSEQ Assay, a bias-controlled multiplex PCR. On the study's bioinformatics: Within the assay, amplification of reference gene primers was used to estimate how many nucleated cells each sample contained. To quantify the absolute abundance of each unique TCRbeta CDR3 rearrangement, sequence reads were collapsed and filtered. Productive Simpson clonality was computed per sample as the square root of Simpson's diversity index over productive rearrangements. Held by TCRdb, this immuneACCESS table contains in-frame sequences only and omits some clones. Under half of the omission traces to an unresolved V gene where checked; the cause of the rest is unknown. V and J calls and clone size are given by that table; D and trimming were obtained from the DNA. For this sample the table gives 30,000 to 45,000 clones, of which approximately 81% were detected only once. The top ten hold roughly 29% of the sample.

Concerning this clone itself: This receptor's antigen is unknown. No base-level quality is on record; no much larger clone is a single base apart.

Whole blood was collected in K2EDTA tubes by collaborating institutions according to the institutions' own protocols. For TCRbeta analysis, collaborator samples were shipped as frozen whole blood, as isolated PBMCs, or as DNA extracted from either sample type. The CDR1 and CDR2 encoded by the germline V gene (reference sequence) are LNHDA and SQIVND. The CDR3 covers 16 residues, taking in both the cysteine and the phenylalanine. Only the CDR3 portion is preserved as DNA: 48 bases, with reading frame beginning at the first base. V and J are truncated by 6 bases and 2 bases respectively, leaving an intervening sequence of 19 bases.

The sequence came from a man of 80 years or more with active or convalescent COVID-19. The chain uses TRBV19 and TRBJ1-2, with the D gene call left open. The specimen was peripheral blood. The CDR3 reads as follows: CASRAGHLIQNYGYTF. The DNA is as follows: TGTGCCAGTAGAGCGGGTCACCTGATCCAGAACTATGGCTACACCTTC.